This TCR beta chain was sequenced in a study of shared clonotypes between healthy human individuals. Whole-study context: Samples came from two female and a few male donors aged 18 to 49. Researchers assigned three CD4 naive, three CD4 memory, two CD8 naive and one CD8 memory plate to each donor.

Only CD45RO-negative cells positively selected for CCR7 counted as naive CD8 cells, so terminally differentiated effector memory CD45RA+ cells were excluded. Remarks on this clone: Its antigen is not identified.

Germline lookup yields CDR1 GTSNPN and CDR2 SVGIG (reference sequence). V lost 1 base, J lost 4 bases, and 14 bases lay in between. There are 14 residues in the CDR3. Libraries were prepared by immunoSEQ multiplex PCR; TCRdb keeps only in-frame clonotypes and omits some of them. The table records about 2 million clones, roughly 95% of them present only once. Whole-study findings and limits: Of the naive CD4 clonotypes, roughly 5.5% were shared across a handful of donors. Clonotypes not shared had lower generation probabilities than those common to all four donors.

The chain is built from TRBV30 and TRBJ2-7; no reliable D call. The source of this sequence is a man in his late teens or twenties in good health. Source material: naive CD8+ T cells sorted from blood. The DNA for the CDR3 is TGTGCCTGGAGTGCCCGGACGGTGAAATACGAGCAGTACTTC. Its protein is CAWSARTVKYEQYF.